The clone carrying this TCR beta chain was counted a single time. Its antigen is unidentified. At one of its ends the junction is not consistent with the germline gene, which may arise from a read error. Germline CDR1 MGHRA, CDR2 YSYEKL. This CDR3 is built from 13 residues. The data were obtained in a study of tumor and adjacent non-tumor tissue in lung cancer. Whole-study context: There were approximately twelve adenocarcinoma, a couple of squamous cell carcinoma and 1 small cell lung cancer cases. Aged roughly 30 to 76 years, patients included nine to ten men and a handful of women with stage I to III disease. General study findings and limits: TCR diversity was significantly greater in tumor than normal lung tissue. Normal lung showed higher cumulative top 100 clone frequency than tumor.

TCRbeta libraries were built with three rounds of nested PCR, modified from ARM-PCR. TCRdb re-called the multiplex PCR reads through MiXCR, storing one row per CDR3 protein. The table records some 68,000 distinct CDR3 sequences, 75% to 85% of them present only once. RNA was extracted from bulk tissue without any cell sorting. This non-tumor lung sample came from over 3 cm beyond the tumor edge. The chain carries TRBV4-1 and TRBJ2-1, with a possible D match to TRBD1 (5 bases). The material sequenced was distant non-tumor lung tissue. This receptor was identified in a man in his fifties or sixties with non-small cell lung cancer. The CDR3 DNA sequence: TGCACCAGCAGCCGGACGTCAAGGGGTGAGCAGTTCTTC. Translation: CTSSRTSRGEQFF.